The T cell receptor beta chain under discussion was sequenced for a study of human T cells and chemical hapten exposure. Study summary: 2% DPC was applied to roughly 2 cm by roughly 2 cm of upper inner arm skin for sensitization. Patch tests delivered 0.01% DPC to the upper back and were evaluated at 6 days. General study points: Those TCRs sitting above 1 in 1000 frequency stayed the same with DPC sensitization. PT1 expanded TCR counts and patch test score correlated positively.

This clonotype was seen ten or more times. Its target is not known. The CDR3 has 13 residues. The germline V and J ends were trimmed by 5 bases and 2 bases, with 9 bases remaining between them. The germline CDR1 and CDR2 sequences are SEHNR and FQNEAQ (reference sequence). TCRdb re-called the RACE reads through MiXCR, storing one row per CDR3 protein. The repertoire holds about 69,000 distinct CDR3 sequences, 10% seen once, with about 6.9% in the top ten. Time point given: patch test 2, 6 weeks after DPC sensitization. Stated treatment: therapeutic diphenylcyclopropenone sensitization with weekly scalp DPC.

The sample was whole blood, taken in connection with sensitization to the hapten diphenylcyclopropenone (DPC). This clonotype was sampled from a woman aged 45-65 years with alopecia areata. Some clones in this sample may be carry-over from other donors' samples. V gene TRBV7-9 combines with J gene TRBJ2-5; D is undetermined. CDR3: CASSHYPQETQYF. The CDR3 nucleotides read TGTGCCAGCAGCCATTACCCACAAGAGACCCAGTACTTC.